This is a list of T cell receptor beta chains from one sample in a study of T cell responses to AZD1222 COVID-19 vaccine. Assay: immunoSEQ multiplex PCR; the TCRdb copy retains only in-frame clones and omits some. The data show 150,000 or so clones, approximately 90% seen once. The sample consisted of peripheral blood, taken on day 0 of AZD1222 vaccination. Receptors were obtained from an adult in good health. Each CDR3 is given with its conserved first and last residue. D genes are given only for firm matches. The size field is filled for only some rows; it gives once, few, many or a size class.

clone_size j_call v_call d_call cdr3_nt cdr3_aa
NA TRBJ2-7 TRBV11-3 NA TGTGCCAGCAGCTTAGATTGGGGAAACGAGCAGTACTTC CASSLDWGNEQYF
few TRBJ1-2 TRBV6-2/TRBV6-3 TRBD1 TGTGCCAGCAGCAGGACAGGGGAGGGCTACACCTTC CASSRTGEGYTF
NA TRBJ2-7 TRBV2 NA TGTGCCAGCAGAGCAGGGGGGCACGAGCAGTACTTC CASRAGGHEQYF
NA TRBJ1-5 TRBV7-2 NA TGTGCCAGCAGCAGGGACATCTTGGGAAGCAATCAGCCCCAGCATTTT CASSRDILGSNQPQHF
NA TRBJ1-5 TRBV18 TRBD1 TGTGCCAGCTCACGACAGGGATCGGATCAGCCCCAGCATTTT CASSRQGSDQPQHF
NA TRBJ2-5 TRBV9 NA TGTGCCAGCAGCGTAGCGGGCAGGGTATCGGAGACCCAGTACTTC CASSVAGRVSETQYF
many TRBJ1-2 TRBV2 NA TGTGCCAGCACAGACAGCTTATCTAACTATGGCTACACCTTC CASTDSLSNYGYTF
once TRBJ2-5 TRBV5-6 NA TGTGCCAGCAGCTCGACAGGTCTCGGAGAGACCCAGTACTTC CASSSTGLGETQYF
NA TRBJ2-7 TRBV5-1 TRBD1 TGCGCCAGCAGCACGGGACAGGGGTACGAGCAGTACTTC CASSTGQGYEQYF
NA TRBJ2-5 TRBV12-3/TRBV12-4 NA TGTGCCAGCAGGAAAGACAGTCAAGAGACCCAGTACTTC CASRKDSQETQYF
NA TRBJ2-1 TRBV7-2 TRBD2 TGTGCCAGCAGCTTTATGAGCGGGGGGTACAATGAGCAGTTCTTC CASSFMSGGYNEQFF
NA TRBJ2-7 TRBV5-4 TRBD2 TGTGCCAGCAGCTTCGAGGGACTAGCGAGGGAGCAGTACTTC CASSFEGLAREQYF
NA TRBJ2-1 TRBV5-1 NA TGCGCCAGCAGCTTGGATTCCTACAATGAGCAGTTCTTC CASSLDSYNEQFF
NA TRBJ2-5 TRBV3-1/TRBV3-2 TRBD2 TGTGCCAGCAGCCAAGATTGGCTAGCGGGGGGCGTAGAGACCCAGTACTTC CASSQDWLAGGVETQYF
NA TRBJ1-6 TRBV28 NA TGTGCCAGCGTATCCACCCATCGGGGGGGGCAAGCACCCCTCCACTTT CASVSTHRGGQAPLHF
few TRBJ1-2 TRBV12-3/TRBV12-4 NA TGTGCCAGCAGTACCCAAGGGACTAATGGCTACACCTTC CASSTQGTNGYTF
NA TRBJ2-7 TRBV5-6 NA TGTGCCAGCAGCGCCGCCTACGAGCAGTACTTC CASSAAYEQYF
NA TRBJ2-3 TRBV19 NA TGTGCCAGTAGAGAGAGGGGGAACCAGTGGACAGATACGCAGTATTTT CASRERGNQWTDTQYF
NA TRBJ2-5 TRBV19 NA TGTGCCAGTAGTTCTATTATGTCCAGGGGAGAGCAAGAGACCCAGTACTTC CASSSIMSRGEQETQYF
NA TRBJ1-6 TRBV21-1 NA TGTGCCAGCAGCCCACCGGCAGGGCTACATTCACCCCTCCACTTT CASSPPAGLHSPLHF
NA TRBJ2-1 TRBV12-3/TRBV12-4 NA TGTGCCAGCAGAACCAAATATGAGCAGTTCTTC CASRTKYEQFF
NA TRBJ2-7 TRBV5-8 NA TGTGCCAGCACTAGCGTGGGGGAGCAGTACTTC CASTSVGEQYF
once TRBJ1-2 TRBV4-1 NA TGCGCCAGCAGCCAAGAGAGTACAGGCTCCTATGGCTACACCTTC CASSQESTGSYGYTF
NA TRBJ1-6 TRBV6-5 NA TGTGCCAGCAGTCGCGGGGGCGAATATTCACCCCTCCACTTT CASSRGGEYSPLHF
NA TRBJ1-1 TRBV3-1/TRBV3-2 NA TGTGCCAGCAGCCAAGATGTAGGCATGGCTGAAGCTTTCTTT CASSQDVGMAEAFF
NA TRBJ2-7 TRBV3-1/TRBV3-2 NA TGTGCCAGCAGCCAGGGGGGTAGGGGTGGCGAGCAGTACTTC CASSQGGRGGEQYF
NA TRBJ1-2 TRBV6-5 TRBD1 TGTGCCAGCACCGCAGGGGGGTATGGCTACACCTTC CASTAGGYGYTF
NA TRBJ2-2 TRBV10-3 NA TGTGCCATCAAACCAGGGGAGGACACCGGGGAGCTGTTTTTT CAIKPGEDTGELFF
once TRBJ2-5 TRBV7-9 TRBD2 TGTGCCAGCAGCACCACACCGCTGACTAGCGGGGGAGGAGAGACCCAGTACTTC CASSTTPLTSGGGETQYF
NA TRBJ1-2 TRBV11-2 NA TGTGCCAGCAGCTTAGTGATTGGGGGTTACACCTTC CASSLVIGGYTF
NA TRBJ2-7 TRBV6-2/TRBV6-3 TRBD2 TGTGCCAGCAGCGAAAGGGACTACTACGAGCAGTACTTC CASSERDYYEQYF
NA TRBJ1-6 TRBV6-5 TRBD1 TGTGCCGGGGACAGGGGCGTGGGTTCACCCCTCCACTTT CAGDRGVGSPLHF
NA TRBJ1-5 TRBV6-5 NA TGTGCCAGCAGTTACTCGAGCAATCAGCCCCAGCATTTT CASSYSSNQPQHF
NA TRBJ2-7 TRBV29-1 NA TGCAGCGTTGAACCCCGGCAGGGGTACGAGCAGTACTTC CSVEPRQGYEQYF
NA TRBJ1-1 TRBV6-5 NA TGTGCCTCCGAAGGGGTCTCTGAAGCTTTCTTT CASEGVSEAFF
NA TRBJ2-4 TRBV5-5 NA TGTGCCAGCAGCTTGAGAGCGGACAGAGCCAAAAACATTCAGTACTTC CASSLRADRAKNIQYF
NA TRBJ2-3 TRBV19 TRBD2 TGTGCCAGTAGCTTACTAGCGGCGCGCACAGATACGCAGTATTTT CASSLLAARTDTQYF
NA TRBJ1-2 TRBV7-9 TRBD1 TGTGCCAGCAGCTTGATGAGCAGGGGGCCCTATGGCTACACCTTC CASSLMSRGPYGYTF
NA TRBJ1-4 TRBV15 TRBD1 TGTGCCACCAGCAGAGATCTCGGGACAGGGGGTGAAAAACTGTTTTTT CATSRDLGTGGEKLFF
NA TRBJ1-4 TRBV4-3 NA TGCGCCAGCAGCCAAGAGGCTCTGGGTGAAAAACTGTTTTTT CASSQEALGEKLFF